These 21 T cell receptor beta chains originate from one sample sequenced in a study of blood T cells in healthy people across ages. PCR was performed a second time for roughly 7 to 11 cycles using a sample-barcoded 5' primer and a J-beta primer mix. Each CDR3 protein is one row after TCRdb ran MiXCR on the 5' RACE reads. The table records nearly 1 million distinct CDR3 sequences, roughly 51% of them present only once. The sample consisted of blood. The receptor source for this set is an older woman in good health.

In its sample, this clonotype was seen a few times. J is TRBJ2-6 and V is TRBV27, with TRBD1 matching 8 bases. The CDR3 loop spans 17 amino acids. Germline V gene lookup returns CDR1 MNHEY and CDR2 SMNVEV (reference sequence). V dropped 3 bases and J dropped 1; count of bases not matched to a gene: 5. The CDR3 reads CASSFTGGYSGANVLTF. The DNA of the CDR3 is TGTGCCAGCAGTTTTACAGGGGGATATTCTGGGGCCAACGTCCTGACTTTC.

The chain has TRBV12-3 or TRBV12-4 and TRBJ2-5; 10 nucleotides agree with TRBD1. The junction had 15 bases not matched to a gene; V was cut back by 6 bases and J by 11 bases. The length of the CDR3 is 15 residues. The CDR3 here is CASSSRDRGVGEQYF. The DNA for the CDR3 is TGTGCCAGCAGCTCCCGGGACAGGGGAGTGGGTGAGCAGTACTTC.

J is TRBJ2-7 and V is TRBV29-1, with 9 nucleotides matching TRBD1. The last part of the DNA fits TRBJ2-5 better; the J call may be wrong. The length of the CDR3 is 11 residues. CDR1 SQVTM and CDR2 ANQGSEA come from the germline V gene. CDR3 residues: CSGDREKTQYF. The CDR3 bases are TGCAGCGGGGACAGGGAAAAGACCCAGTACTTC.

A single count supports this clonotype. The V and J genes are TRBV7-3 and TRBJ2-3, with D maybe TRBD2 (5 bases). V was cut by 4 bases and J by 1 base, with 18 bases left in between. Germline-derived CDR1 and CDR2 are SGHTA and FQGTGA. The CDR3 runs to 17 residues. The CDR3, as DNA: TGTGCCAGCAGCTCCAGACTTGCCGGGGTTCGCACAGATACGCAGTATTTT. As protein: CASSSRLAGVRTDTQYF.

The chain joins TRBV29-1 to TRBJ2-4; 8 positions agree with TRBD2. With the DNA end fitting TRBJ2-7 better, the J assignment may be wrong. Germline lookup yields CDR1 SQVTM and CDR2 ANQGSEA. The CDR3 has 15 amino acids. The CDR3 DNA reads TGCAGCGTTGGTAATTCGGGACTAGATTCAGGCGAGCAGTACTTC. Protein product: CSVGNSGLDSGEQYF.

The CDR3 reads CSVDGPTPDTQYF. The DNA of the CDR3 is TGCAGCGTTGACGGCCCTACACCAGATACGCAGTATTTT. The chain links TRBV29-1 to TRBJ2-3, with D unclear. V was pared by 3 bases and J by 4 bases, with 11 bases between. The CDR3 spans 13 residues. Germline CDR1 SQVTM, CDR2 ANQGSEA.

A few counts support this clonotype. The chain is built from TRBV3-1 and TRBJ2-7, with D perhaps matching TRBD2 (6 bases). This CDR3 is 16 amino acids long. Germline assignment: CDR1 LGHDT and CDR2 YNNKEL (reference sequence). Trimming took 0 bases from V and 3 from J, leaving 15 bases between them. CDR3 in amino acids: CASSQEGRAGYYEQYF. CDR3 nucleotide sequence: TGTGCCAGCAGCCAAGAGGGTCGAGCGGGCTACTACGAGCAGTACTTC.

In this sample, this clonotype turned up a few times. The chain uses TRBV2 and TRBJ1-5, with unresolved D. The germline gives CDR1 SNHLY, CDR2 FYNNEI. The CDR3 has 12 amino acids. V lost 3 bases to trimming and J lost 8 bases, with 8 bases between them. The CDR3 sequence is CASSDPGKPQHF. DNA for the CDR3: TGTGCCAGCAGTGACCCGGGGAAGCCCCAGCATTTT.

Comment on this clonotype: This could be a read error, since a much larger clone is one nucleotide away. The chain is built from TRBV29-1 and TRBJ2-5; 12 bases are shared with TRBD2. The CDR3 covers 14 residues. The trim removed 7 bases at V and 11 bases at J, leaving 14 bases unmatched. Germline loops: CDR1 SQVTM, CDR2 ANQGSEA. The CDR3 spells CSALAGGPDNEQYF. The CDR3 DNA sequence: TGCAGCGCTCTAGCGGGAGGGCCCGACAATGAGCAGTACTTC.

This clonotype was recorded many times. The chain uses TRBV29-1 and TRBJ1-1; D ambiguous. V lost 6 bases, J lost 1 base, and 21 bases lay in between. This CDR3 spans 16 amino acids. CDR1 is SQVTM and CDR2 is ANQGSEA in the germline V gene. The chain's CDR3 is CSVGWGIGRQNTEAFF. CDR3 sequence (DNA): TGCAGCGTGGGGTGGGGTATCGGGAGACAGAACACTGAAGCTTTCTTT.

This clonotype has only a few counts. The rearrangement links TRBV29-1 to TRBJ1-5, with 7 bases identical to TRBD1. The ends lost 5 bases at V and 4 bases at J; junction bases unmatched: 8. The CDR3 has 14 amino acids. Germline V gene lookup returns CDR1 SQVTM and CDR2 ANQGSEA. CDR3 sequence: CSVTKGARNQPQHF. The CDR3, as DNA: TGCAGCGTTACGAAGGGGGCGCGAAATCAGCCCCAGCATTTT.

The chain joins TRBV20-1 to TRBJ2-6, with D perhaps being TRBD1 or TRBD2 (5 bases each). Deletions cut 1 base from V and 2 bases from J, with 12 bases between. The CDR3 extends over 16 amino acids. Germline CDR1 DFQATT, CDR2 SNEGSKA (reference sequence). The CDR3, as DNA: TGCAGTGCTAGAGCCCGGGACGGGACTGGGGCCAACGTCCTGACTTTC. It is translated as CSARARDGTGANVLTF.

This clonotype was observed a few times. The chain is built from TRBV5-1 and TRBJ1-4; a weak D match, TRBD1 (5 bases). Deletions cut 4 bases from V and 2 bases from J, with 12 bases between. The CDR3 is 15 amino acids. CDR1 and CDR2 from the germline V gene are SGHRS and YFSETQ. CDR3 nucleotides: TGCGCCAGCAGCCCGGGGGGGATGACTAATGAAAAACTGTTTTTT. Translating it yields CASSPGGMTNEKLFF.

The genes are TRBV5-1 and TRBJ1-4; maybe TRBD1 (6 bases). The CDR3 sequence is 14 residues long. CDR1 is SGHRS and CDR2 is YFSETQ in the germline V gene. Between the trimmed V and J ends, which lost 0 bases and 7 bases, there was a span of 10 bases. The CDR3 nucleotides read TGCGCCAGCAGCTTGGACGGACAGTCTGAAAAACTGTTTTTT. Encoded protein: CASSLDGQSEKLFF. Full variable domain (outside the CDR3, taken from reference TRBV5-1 and TRBJ1-4): KAGVTQTPRYLIKTRGQQVTLSCSPISGHRSVSWYQQTPGQGLQFLFEYFSETQRNKGNFPGRFSGRQFSNSRSEMNVSTLELGDSALYLCASSLDGQSEKLFFGSGTQLSVL.

The genes are TRBV4-1 and TRBJ2-5; no firm D call. Near its end, the DNA agrees better with TRBJ2-7, so the J call may be wrong. CDR3 length: 15 amino acids. The V gene's germline CDR1 is MGHRA and CDR2 YSYEKL. CDR3 DNA sequence: TGCGCCAGCAGCCAAGGCGCCTACAATCCCTACGAGCAGTACTTC. Translated: CASSQGAYNPYEQYF.

This chain connects TRBV18 to TRBJ2-5; no firm D call. The CDR3 sequence is 13 residues long. Trimming shortened V by 2 bases and J by 4 bases, and 8 bases separated the two germline ends. Per the germline V gene, CDR1 is KGHSH and CDR2 is LQKENI. CDR3 sequence: CASSPGRPETQYF. In DNA form, the CDR3 reads TGTGCCAGCTCACCAGGAAGGCCAGAGACCCAGTACTTC.

This clonotype was seen a few times. The chain is built from TRBV7-8 and TRBJ2-3; tentative D call: TRBD2 (5 bases). Germline values: CDR1 SGHVS, CDR2 FQNEAQ. V gave up 5 bases and J gave up 6 bases, with 18 bases separating them. CDR3 size: 15 residues. CDR3 protein: CASSPPRAGIDTQYF. CDR3 nucleotides: TGTGCCAGCAGCCCCCCCCGTGCGGGCATTGATACGCAGTATTTT.

For this clonotype: This may stem from a read error, because a much larger clone lies one nucleotide away. The chain joins TRBV29-1 to TRBJ2-7, with 7 bases aligning to TRBD2. The CDR3 has 12 amino acids. Germline-derived CDR1 and CDR2 are SQVTM and ANQGSEA. The CDR3, as DNA: TGCGGCGTACGCGGGAGCTCCTACGAGCAGTACTTC. The encoded protein is CGVRGSSYEQYF.

This clonotype occurred once. The chain employs TRBV28 and TRBJ2-4; D tentatively fits TRBD1 or TRBD2 (5 bases each). The J call could be wrong; TRBJ2-5 is a better fit for the DNA end. The CDR3 runs 15 residues. Germline lookup yields CDR1 MDHEN and CDR2 SYDVKM. In DNA form, the CDR3 reads TGTGCCAGCAGTTCACGGGACCGACACCAAGAGACCCAGTACTTC. Protein sequence: CASSSRDRHQETQYF.

This clonotype showed up just a few times. This rearrangement joins TRBV28 to TRBJ2-5, with 7 bases aligning to TRBD1. The trim removed 5 bases at V and 2 bases at J, leaving 11 bases unmatched. CDR3 size: 16 residues. Germline V lookup: CDR1 MDHEN, CDR2 SYDVKM. The CDR3 loop is CASSTLAGTEQETQYF. CDR3 coding DNA: TGTGCCAGCAGTACCTTGGCCGGGACAGAACAAGAGACCCAGTACTTC.

The chain is built from TRBV5-1 and TRBJ2-7; 8 bases are shared with TRBD2. This CDR3 has 15 residues. V shed 3 bases, J shed 1 base, and the junction held 6 bases outside the gene matches. Germline-derived CDR1 and CDR2 are SGHRS and YFSETQ. The CDR3 coding sequence is TGCGCCAGCAGCTCCCCCGGGACTAGGTCCTACGAGCAGTACTTC. It encodes CASSSPGTRSYEQYF.